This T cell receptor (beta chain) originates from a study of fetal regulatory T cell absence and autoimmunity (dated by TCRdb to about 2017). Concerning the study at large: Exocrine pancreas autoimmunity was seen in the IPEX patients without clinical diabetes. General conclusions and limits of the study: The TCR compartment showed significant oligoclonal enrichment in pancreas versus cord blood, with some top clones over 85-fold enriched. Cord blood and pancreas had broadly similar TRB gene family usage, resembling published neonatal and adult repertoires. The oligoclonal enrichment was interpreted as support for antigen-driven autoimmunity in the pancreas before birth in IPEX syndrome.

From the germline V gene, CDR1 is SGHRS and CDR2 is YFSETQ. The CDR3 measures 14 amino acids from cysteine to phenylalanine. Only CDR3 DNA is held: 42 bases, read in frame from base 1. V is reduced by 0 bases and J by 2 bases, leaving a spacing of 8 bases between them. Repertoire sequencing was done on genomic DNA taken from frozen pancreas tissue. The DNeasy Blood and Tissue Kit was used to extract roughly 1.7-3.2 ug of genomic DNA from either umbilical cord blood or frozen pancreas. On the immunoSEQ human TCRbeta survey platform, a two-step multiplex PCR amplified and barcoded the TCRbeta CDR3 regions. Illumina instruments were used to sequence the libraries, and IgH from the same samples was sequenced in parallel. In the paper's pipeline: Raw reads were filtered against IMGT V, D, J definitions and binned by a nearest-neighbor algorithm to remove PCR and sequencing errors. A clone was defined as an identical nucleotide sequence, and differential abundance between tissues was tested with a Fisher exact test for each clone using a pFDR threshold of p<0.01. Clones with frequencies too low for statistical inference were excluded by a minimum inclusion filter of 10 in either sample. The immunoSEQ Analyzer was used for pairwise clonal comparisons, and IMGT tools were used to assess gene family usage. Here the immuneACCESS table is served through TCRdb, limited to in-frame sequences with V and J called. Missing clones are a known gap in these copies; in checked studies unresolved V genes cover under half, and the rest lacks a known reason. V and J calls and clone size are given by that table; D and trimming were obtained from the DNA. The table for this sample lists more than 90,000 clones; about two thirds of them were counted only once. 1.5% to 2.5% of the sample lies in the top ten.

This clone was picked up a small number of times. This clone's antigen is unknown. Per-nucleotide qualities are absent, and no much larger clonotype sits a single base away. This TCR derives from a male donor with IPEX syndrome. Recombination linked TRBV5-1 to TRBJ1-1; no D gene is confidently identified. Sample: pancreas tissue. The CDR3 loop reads CASSLVPDNTEAFF. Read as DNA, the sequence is TGCGCCAGCAGCTTGGTCCCTGACAACACTGAAGCTTTCTTT.